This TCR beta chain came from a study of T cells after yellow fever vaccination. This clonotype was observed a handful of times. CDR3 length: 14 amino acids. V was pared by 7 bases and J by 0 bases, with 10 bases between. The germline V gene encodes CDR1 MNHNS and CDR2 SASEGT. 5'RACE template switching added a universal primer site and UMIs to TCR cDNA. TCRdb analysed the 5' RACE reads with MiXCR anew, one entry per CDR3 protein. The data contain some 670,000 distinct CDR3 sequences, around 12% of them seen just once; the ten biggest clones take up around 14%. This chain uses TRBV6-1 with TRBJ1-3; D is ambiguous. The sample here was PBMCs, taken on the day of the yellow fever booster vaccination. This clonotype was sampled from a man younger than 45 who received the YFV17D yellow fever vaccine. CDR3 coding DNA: TGTGCCAGCACCCCGGACTACTCTGGAAACACCATATATTTT. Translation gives CASTPDYSGNTIYF.